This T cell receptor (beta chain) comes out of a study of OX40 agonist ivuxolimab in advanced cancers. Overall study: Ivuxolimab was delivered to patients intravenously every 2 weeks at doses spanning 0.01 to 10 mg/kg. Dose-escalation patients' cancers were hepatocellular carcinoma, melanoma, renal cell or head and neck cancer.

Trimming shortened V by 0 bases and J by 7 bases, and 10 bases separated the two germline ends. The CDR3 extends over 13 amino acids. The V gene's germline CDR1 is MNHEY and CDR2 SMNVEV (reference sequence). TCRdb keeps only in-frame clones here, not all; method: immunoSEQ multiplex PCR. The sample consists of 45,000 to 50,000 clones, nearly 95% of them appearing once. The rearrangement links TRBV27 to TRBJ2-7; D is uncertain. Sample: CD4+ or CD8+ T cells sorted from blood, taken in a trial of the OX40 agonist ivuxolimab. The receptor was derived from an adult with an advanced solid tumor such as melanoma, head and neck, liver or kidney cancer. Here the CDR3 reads CASSLSSTREQYF. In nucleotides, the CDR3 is TGTGCCAGCAGTTTATCGTCCACAAGGGAGCAGTACTTC.